The next 29 T cell receptor beta chains were all read from a single sample in a study of a mutant IDH1 vaccine in newly diagnosed glioma. The time point is: week 23, last vaccination. Each vaccine dose was 300 ug of mutant IDH1 20-mer peptide, with topical imiquimod. Their cognate antigens are unknown. The table came from immunoSEQ multiplex PCR; TCRdb's copy has only in-frame clones and leaves some out. The data hold some 40,000 clones, with roughly four fifths observed a single time. Sequenced material: PBMCs, taken from a glioma patient whose treatment included an IDH1 peptide vaccine. The source of these receptors is a man aged 40-50 years with glioma.

The V and J genes are TRBV5-5 and TRBJ1-2; a weak D match, TRBD1 (5 bases). Trimming cost V 5 bases and J 1 base, with 15 bases left between them. CDR3 length equals 15 residues. Germline CDR1 is SGHKS and CDR2 is YYEKEE (reference sequence). The CDR3 spells CASSLGGSGNYGYTF. As DNA, the CDR3 is TGTGCCAGCAGTCTTGGGGGGTCCGGTAACTATGGCTACACCTTC.

The chain uses TRBV5-5 and TRBJ1-2, with 11 bases identical to TRBD1. CDR3 length: 14 residues. The trim removed 4 bases at V and 8 bases at J, leaving 7 bases unmatched. Germline V gene lookup returns CDR1 SGHKS and CDR2 YYEKEE (reference sequence). The CDR3 DNA sequence: TGTGCCAGCAGCCTGGACAGGGGGCAAGGCGGCTACACCTTC. Encoded protein: CASSLDRGQGGYTF.

The chain has TRBV5-4 and TRBJ2-7; a weak D match, TRBD2 (5 bases). The V end lost 3 bases, the J end lost 2 bases, and 18 bases lay between the germline ends. The germline CDR1 and CDR2 sequences are SGHNT and YYREEE (reference sequence). There are 16 residues in the CDR3. This CDR3 is CASSSSGFGWTYEQYF. CDR3 nucleotides: TGTGCCAGCAGCTCCTCGGGGTTCGGTTGGACCTACGAGCAGTACTTC. The entire variable domain, with the rest obtained from reference TRBV5-4 and TRBJ2-7, is as follows: ETGVTQSPTHLIKTRGQQVTLRCSSQSGHNTVSWYQQALGQGPQFIFQYYREEENGRGNFPPRFSGLQFPNYSSELNVNALELDDSALYLCASSSSGFGWTYEQYFGPGTRLTVT.

The chain combines TRBV30 with TRBJ1-2; the match to TRBD1 covers 9 bases. Germline V gives CDR1 GTSNPN, CDR2 SVGIG (reference sequence). The ends lost 5 bases at V and 5 bases at J; junction bases unmatched: 9. This CDR3 has 14 amino acids. The CDR3 nucleotides are TGTGCCTGGGCCGGGACAGGGACAACTTATGGCTACACCTTC. It yields the protein CAWAGTGTTYGYTF. The full variable domain, in which reference TRBV30 and TRBJ1-2 provide the parts outside the CDR3, is SQTIHQWPATLVQPVGSPLSLECTVEGTSNPNLYWYRQAAGRGLQLLFYSVGIGQISSEVPQNLSASRPQDRQFILSSKKLLLSDSGFYLCAWAGTGTTYGYTFGSGTRLTVV.

This sequence joins TRBV6-5 and TRBJ1-2; unclear D gene. The CDR3 covers 13 residues. Germline lookup yields CDR1 MNHEY and CDR2 SVGAGI. V was cut by 5 bases and J by 4 bases, with 11 bases left in between. The CDR3, as DNA: TGTGCCAGCAGTCCTTCCGGAGGCTATGGCTACACCTTC. It codes for CASSPSGGYGYTF.

This clone has just a few counts. The J gene is TRBJ1-5, the V gene TRBV25-1; maybe TRBD1 (5 bases). CDR1 MGHDK and CDR2 SYGVNS come from the germline V gene. The CDR3 length is 15 residues. V dropped 1 base and J dropped 7 bases, with 14 bases sitting between them. The DNA for the CDR3 is TGTGCCAGCAGTGAATTGGGAGGGGCAGGGCAGCCCCAGCATTTT. Its protein product is CASSELGGAGQPQHF.

Here the CDR3 reads CASSMEIAVPGNTIYF. CDR3 nucleotide sequence: TGTGCCAGTAGTATGGAGATAGCTGTCCCTGGAAACACCATATATTTT. V is TRBV19 and J is TRBJ1-3; the D is unclear. The V end lost 3 bases, the J end lost 2 bases, and 14 bases lay between the germline ends. In germline, CDR1 is LNHDA, CDR2 SQIVND (reference sequence). The CDR3 loop spans 16 amino acids. The whole variable domain, filled in from reference TRBV19 and TRBJ1-3, reads DGGITQSPKYLFRKEGQNVTLSCEQNLNHDAMYWYRQDPGQGLRLIYYSQIVNDFQKGDIAEGYSVSREKKESFPLTVTSAQKNPTAFYLCASSMEIAVPGNTIYFGEGSWLTVV.

The V gene is TRBV6-5, the J gene TRBJ1-5; no clear D gene. V lost 4 bases to trimming and J lost 2 bases, with 9 bases between them. There are 14 residues in the CDR3. Germline loops: CDR1 MNHEY, CDR2 SVGAGI. The CDR3 DNA reads as TGTGCCAGCAGTTCGGGGAATGGCAATCAGCCCCAGCATTTT. Protein product: CASSSGNGNQPQHF.

This chain connects TRBV6-1 to TRBJ2-7; 9 bases fit TRBD1. Unmatched junction bases numbered 7, after V lost 4 bases and J lost 6 bases. Germline V gene lookup returns CDR1 MNHNS and CDR2 SASEGT. The CDR3 extends over 14 amino acids. The CDR3, as DNA: TGTGCCAGCAGTGGCCCAACAGGGGGCGCCGAGCAGTACTTC. Encoded protein: CASSGPTGGAEQYF.

This CDR3 reads CATSIPYEQYF. For the CDR3, the DNA is TGTGCCACCTCCATCCCCTACGAGCAGTACTTC. The J gene is TRBJ2-7, the V gene TRBV28; D is unclear. The germline CDR1 and CDR2 sequences are MDHEN and SYDVKM. The V end was cut by 10 bases, the J end by 2 bases, with 9 bases between. This CDR3 is built from 11 residues. Full variable domain (outside the CDR3, taken from reference TRBV28 and TRBJ2-7): DVKVTQSSRYLVKRTGEKVFLECVQDMDHENMFWYRQDPGLGLRLIYFSYDVKMKEKGDIPEGYSVSREKKERFSLILESASTNQTSMYLCATSIPYEQYFGPGTRLTVT.

V usage is TRBV30 and J usage is TRBJ2-6; D gene uncertain. Germline assignment: CDR1 GTSNPN and CDR2 SVGIG (reference sequence). The CDR3 covers 14 residues. V shed 6 bases and J shed 0 bases, with 9 bases lying between them. Here the CDR3 DNA reads TGTGCCTGTAAGTCCCCCTCTGGGGCCAACGTCCTGACTTTC. Translation: CACKSPSGANVLTF.

The rearrangement joins TRBV7-2 to TRBJ2-7; D assignment may be TRBD1 or TRBD2 (5 bases each). CDR1 and CDR2 from the germline V gene are SGHTA and FQGNSA. With 0 bases removed from V and 3 bases from J, the gap between germline ends came to 12 bases. The CDR3 extends over 15 amino acids. CDR3 residues: CASSLAGAGNYEQYF. DNA of the CDR3: TGTGCCAGCAGCTTAGCCGGGGCAGGGAACTACGAGCAGTACTTC.

The J gene is TRBJ1-2, the V gene TRBV10-2; D remains unclear. This CDR3 is 12 amino acids long. Germline lookup yields CDR1 WSHSY and CDR2 SAAADI. V shed 3 bases and J shed 2 bases, with 4 bases lying between them. The CDR3 sequence is CASSETNYGYTF. The CDR3 DNA follows: TGCGCCAGCAGTGAAACCAACTATGGCTACACCTTC.

The rearrangement links TRBV10-1 to TRBJ2-4, with 9 bases fitting TRBD1. There are 17 residues in the CDR3. Trimming took 2 bases from V and 3 from J; bases not matched to a gene: 8. Per the germline V gene, CDR1 is WNHNN and CDR2 is SYGVQD (reference sequence). In DNA, the CDR3 is TGCGCCAGCAGTGAGAGGGGACAGGGCCCGGGCAAAAACATTCAGTACTTC. Translation gives CASSERGQGPGKNIQYF.

This chain connects TRBV18 to TRBJ2-2; 10 bases agree with TRBD1. Losses at the gene ends were 1 base for V and 6 bases for J; bases not matched to a gene: 11. Germline V CDR1 and CDR2: KGHSH, LQKENI. CDR3 length equals 18 residues. Here the CDR3 reads CASSPLRTGGTAAGELFF. CDR3 sequence (DNA): TGTGCCAGCTCACCACTTAGGACAGGGGGGACCGCCGCCGGGGAGCTGTTTTTT. The full variable domain, its missing parts supplied by reference TRBV18 and TRBJ2-2, is NAGVMQNPRHLVRRRGQEARLRCSPMKGHSHVYWYRQLPEEGLKFMVYLQKENIIDESGMPKERFSAEFPKEGPSILRIQQVVRGDSAAYFCASSPLRTGGTAAGELFFGEGSRLTVL.

The chain combines TRBV7-6 with TRBJ2-5; TRBD2 matches 7 bases. The last part of the DNA fits TRBJ2-7 better; the J call may be wrong. CDR1 is SGHVS and CDR2 is FNYEAQ in the germline V gene. The CDR3 is made up of 16 amino acids. CDR3 residues: CASSLAVGRTPYEQYF. The CDR3 DNA reads as TGTGCCAGCAGCTTGGCGGTCGGGAGGACTCCCTACGAGCAGTACTTC.

This clone has just a few counts. V usage is TRBV7-6 and J usage is TRBJ1-1, with TRBD1 as a possible D gene (6 bases). The CDR3 is 14 residues long. Trimming left V 4 bases short and J 4 bases short, with 13 bases between. Germline CDR1 is SGHVS and CDR2 is FNYEAQ. The CDR3 region is CASSSGVRSTEAFF. DNA of the CDR3: TGTGCCAGCAGCTCAGGGGTTCGGTCCACTGAAGCTTTCTTT.

The V and J genes are TRBV2 and TRBJ1-1; D not certain. V was clipped by 4 bases and J by 5 bases, with 11 bases between them. In germline, CDR1 is SNHLY, CDR2 FYNNEI. The CDR3 extends over 13 amino acids. The DNA for the CDR3 is TGTGCCAGCAGTGCTGACCCGGGTACTGAAGCTTTCTTT. This sequence encodes CASSADPGTEAFF.

This clone came up once. V gene TRBV28 combines with J gene TRBJ2-7; 9 bases are a match to TRBD1. V lost 4 bases to trimming and J lost 3 bases; unmatched junction nucleotides: 7. The CDR3 is 15 residues long. The germline gives CDR1 MDHEN, CDR2 SYDVKM. The chain's CDR3 is CASSSPGTGNYEQYF. DNA of the CDR3: TGTGCCAGCAGTTCCCCCGGGACAGGGAACTACGAGCAGTACTTC.

This rearrangement joins TRBV18 to TRBJ1-2; maybe TRBD1 (6 bases). The CDR3 covers 15 residues. Germline V gene sequence: CDR1 KGHSH, CDR2 LQKENI. Trimming took off 4 bases at V and 3 bases at J, with 15 bases between the two ends. The CDR3 reads CASSLRRGLDYGYTF. The CDR3 DNA reads as TGTGCCAGCTCACTCCGTCGGGGGCTCGACTATGGCTACACCTTC.

This chain links TRBV5-1 with TRBJ2-7; 8 bases fit TRBD1. V lost 4 bases to trimming and J lost 0 bases; unmatched junction nucleotides: 15. The CDR3 spans 18 residues. Germline V gene lookup returns CDR1 SGHRS and CDR2 YFSETQ. CDR3 in amino acids: CASSGGGGTGVGSYEQYF. The CDR3 bases are TGCGCCAGCAGCGGTGGAGGCGGGACAGGTGTAGGCTCCTACGAGCAGTACTTC.

The chain uses TRBV5-1 and TRBJ2-7, with 8 bases identical to TRBD2. The CDR3 covers 15 residues. Germline-derived CDR1 and CDR2 are SGHRS and YFSETQ. V shed 0 bases and J 3 bases; nucleotides not matched to a gene: 5. CDR3 nucleotide sequence: TGCGCCAGCAGCTTGGATGGGACTAGGGGCTACGAGCAGTACTTC. Translation gives CASSLDGTRGYEQYF.

The J gene is TRBJ2-5, the V gene TRBV15, with TRBD2 as a possible D gene (6 bases). The CDR3 sequence is 15 residues long. In germline, CDR1 is LNHNV, CDR2 YYDKDF (reference sequence). Trimming took off 0 bases at V and 5 bases at J, with 13 bases between the two ends. CDR3 DNA: TGTGCCACCAGCAGAGAGGGGGAGGCTTTCGAGACCCAGTACTTC. Protein sequence: CATSREGEAFETQYF.

This clone was observed a few times. The same CDR3 arises from other DNA sequences in this sample as well. The V gene is TRBV18, the J gene TRBJ2-3; maybe TRBD2 (6 bases). Germline CDR1 KGHSH, CDR2 LQKENI. CDR3 length: 14 residues. V was cut by 6 bases and J by 3 bases, with 13 bases left in between. The CDR3 sequence: CASSPGGGTDTQYF. CDR3 coding DNA: TGTGCCAGCTCCCCAGGTGGGGGGACAGATACGCAGTATTTT.

The gene calls are TRBV7-9 and TRBJ2-2, with 8 positions matching TRBD1. With V trimmed by 3 bases and J by 3 bases, 3 bases remained unmatched. The CDR3 contains 15 residues. Germline values: CDR1 SEHNR, CDR2 FQNEAQ (reference sequence). In DNA, the CDR3 is TGTGCCAGCAGCTTTGACAGGGGTTACACCGGGGAGCTGTTTTTT. It yields the protein CASSFDRGYTGELFF.

The chain joins TRBV15 to TRBJ2-1; D is ambiguous. Trimming shortened V by 1 base and J by 4 bases, and 5 bases separated the two germline ends. The germline V gene encodes CDR1 LNHNV and CDR2 YYDKDF (reference sequence). The length of the CDR3 is 13 residues. CDR3 bases: TGTGCCACCAGCAGAGGGCCGTACAATGAGCAGTTCTTC. It translates to CATSRGPYNEQFF.

This clone was seen only a few times. This chain connects TRBV7-3 to TRBJ2-6, with D perhaps being TRBD1 or TRBD2 (5 bases each). The CDR3 is made up of 17 amino acids. Trimming pared 2 bases from V and 4 bases from J, leaving 15 bases between. Germline V CDR1 and CDR2: SGHTA, FQGTGA. The CDR3 loop reads CASSLASGRTGANVLTF. CDR3 bases: TGTGCCAGCAGCTTAGCGTCAGGGAGAACAGGGGCCAACGTCCTGACTTTC.

This chain links TRBV2 with TRBJ2-7, with no clear D. CDR1 is SNHLY and CDR2 is FYNNEI in the germline V gene. Trimming removed 7 bases at V and 4 bases at J, with 17 bases between. This CDR3 has 14 amino acids. This chain's CDR3 is CASKWDEVGYEQYF. The CDR3 nucleotides are TGTGCCAGCAAATGGGATGAGGTGGGGTACGAGCAGTACTTC.

This clone was found a few times. The gene calls are TRBV5-4 and TRBJ1-1; D ambiguous. This CDR3 spans 15 amino acids. The V gene's germline CDR1 is SGHNT and CDR2 YYREEE (reference sequence). V lost 4 bases to trimming and J lost 4 bases, with 17 bases between them. This CDR3 reads CASSPSGRQATEAFF. As DNA, the CDR3 is TGTGCCAGCAGCCCGTCTGGCAGGCAGGCCACTGAAGCTTTCTTT. Variable domain in full (rest from reference TRBV5-4 and TRBJ1-1): ETGVTQSPTHLIKTRGQQVTLRCSSQSGHNTVSWYQQALGQGPQFIFQYYREEENGRGNFPPRFSGLQFPNYSSELNVNALELDDSALYLCASSPSGRQATEAFFGQGTRLTVV.